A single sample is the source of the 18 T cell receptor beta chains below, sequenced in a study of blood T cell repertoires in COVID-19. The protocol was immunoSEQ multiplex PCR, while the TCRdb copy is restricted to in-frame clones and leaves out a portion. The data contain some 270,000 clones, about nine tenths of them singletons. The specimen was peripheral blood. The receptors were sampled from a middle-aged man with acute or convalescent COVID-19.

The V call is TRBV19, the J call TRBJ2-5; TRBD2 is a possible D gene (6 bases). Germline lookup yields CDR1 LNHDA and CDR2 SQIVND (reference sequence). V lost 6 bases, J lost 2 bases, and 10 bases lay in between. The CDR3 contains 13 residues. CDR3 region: CASSGGWQETQYF. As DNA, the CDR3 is TGTGCCAGTAGCGGGGGTTGGCAAGAGACCCAGTACTTC.

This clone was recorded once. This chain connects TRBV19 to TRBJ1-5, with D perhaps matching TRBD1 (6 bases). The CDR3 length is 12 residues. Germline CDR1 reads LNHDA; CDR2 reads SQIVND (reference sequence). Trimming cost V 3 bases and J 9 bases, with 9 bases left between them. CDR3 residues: CASSMWGLPQHF. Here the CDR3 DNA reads TGTGCCAGTAGTATGTGGGGGCTGCCCCAGCATTTT. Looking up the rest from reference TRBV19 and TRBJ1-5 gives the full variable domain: DGGITQSPKYLFRKEGQNVTLSCEQNLNHDAMYWYRQDPGQGLRLIYYSQIVNDFQKGDIAEGYSVSREKKESFPLTVTSAQKNPTAFYLCASSMWGLPQHFGDGTRLSIL.

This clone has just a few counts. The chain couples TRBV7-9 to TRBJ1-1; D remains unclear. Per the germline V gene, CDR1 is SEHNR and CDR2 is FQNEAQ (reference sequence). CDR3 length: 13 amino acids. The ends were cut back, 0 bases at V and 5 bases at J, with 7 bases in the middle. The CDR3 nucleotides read TGTGCCAGCAGCTTAGCAATCGGGACTGAAGCTTTCTTT. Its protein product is CASSLAIGTEAFF.

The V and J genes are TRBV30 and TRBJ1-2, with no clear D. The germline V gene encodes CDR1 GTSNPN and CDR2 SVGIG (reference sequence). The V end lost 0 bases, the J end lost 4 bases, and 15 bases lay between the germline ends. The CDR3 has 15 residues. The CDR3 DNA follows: TGTGCCTGGAGTGTACTAGGGAACGGACCCTATGGCTACACCTTC. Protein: CAWSVLGNGPYGYTF.

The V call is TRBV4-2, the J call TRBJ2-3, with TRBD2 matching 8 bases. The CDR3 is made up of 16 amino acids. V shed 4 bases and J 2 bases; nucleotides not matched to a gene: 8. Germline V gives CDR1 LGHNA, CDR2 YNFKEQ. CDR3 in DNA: TGTGCCAGCAGCCTCTTTGCGGGGGGCCACACAGATACGCAGTATTTT. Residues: CASSLFAGGHTDTQYF.

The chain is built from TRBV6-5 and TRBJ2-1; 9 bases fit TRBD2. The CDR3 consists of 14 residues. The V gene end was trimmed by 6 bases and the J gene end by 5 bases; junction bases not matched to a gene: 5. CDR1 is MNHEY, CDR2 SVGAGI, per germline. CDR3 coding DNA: TGTGCCAGCAGATCTAGCGGGGACCACAATGAGCAGTTCTTC. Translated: CASRSSGDHNEQFF.

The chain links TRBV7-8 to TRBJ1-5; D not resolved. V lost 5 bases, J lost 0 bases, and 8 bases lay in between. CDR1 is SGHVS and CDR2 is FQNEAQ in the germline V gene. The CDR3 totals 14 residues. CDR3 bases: TGTGCCAGCAGCCCGACAAATAGCAATCAGCCCCAGCATTTT. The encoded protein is CASSPTNSNQPQHF.

The CDR3 nucleotides are TGTGCCAGCAAGGCCTACGGGGATGAGCAGTTCTTC. It yields the protein CASKAYGDEQFF. The chain uses TRBV2 and TRBJ2-1, with D possibly being TRBD2 (5 bases). CDR1 and CDR2 (germline): SNHLY, FYNNEI. Trimming shortened V by 7 bases and J by 8 bases, and 12 bases separated the two germline ends. This CDR3 comprises 12 residues.

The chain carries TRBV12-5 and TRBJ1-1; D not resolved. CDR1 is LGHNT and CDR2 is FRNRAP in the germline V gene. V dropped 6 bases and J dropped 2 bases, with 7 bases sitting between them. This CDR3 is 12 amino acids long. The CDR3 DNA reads TGTGCTAGTGGATGGGCTAACACTGAAGCTTTCTTT. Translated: CASGWANTEAFF.

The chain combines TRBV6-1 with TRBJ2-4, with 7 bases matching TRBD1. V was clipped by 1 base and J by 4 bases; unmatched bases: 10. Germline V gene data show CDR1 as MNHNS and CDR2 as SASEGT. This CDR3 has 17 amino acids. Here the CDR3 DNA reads TGTGCCAGCAGTGAAGATAGGGGACAGCGACTAAAAAACATTCAGTACTTC. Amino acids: CASSEDRGQRLKNIQYF.

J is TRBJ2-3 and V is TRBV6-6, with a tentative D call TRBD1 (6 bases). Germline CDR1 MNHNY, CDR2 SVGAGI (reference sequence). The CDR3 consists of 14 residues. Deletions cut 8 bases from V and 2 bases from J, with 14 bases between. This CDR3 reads CASGNRVNTDTQYF. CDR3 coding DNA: TGTGCCAGCGGGAACAGGGTAAACACAGATACGCAGTATTTT.

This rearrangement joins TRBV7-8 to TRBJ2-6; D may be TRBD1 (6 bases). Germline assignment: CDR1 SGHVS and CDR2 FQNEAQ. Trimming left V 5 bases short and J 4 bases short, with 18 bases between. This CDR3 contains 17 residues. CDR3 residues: CASSADRGSPGANVLTF. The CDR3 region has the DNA TGTGCCAGCAGCGCGGACAGAGGTTCCCCCGGGGCCAACGTCCTGACTTTC. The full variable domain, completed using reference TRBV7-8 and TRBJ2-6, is GAGVSQSPRYKVAKRGQDVALRCDPISGHVSLFWYQQALGQGPEFLTYFQNEAQLDKSGLPSDRFFAERPEGSVSTLKIQRTQQEDSAVYLCASSADRGSPGANVLTFGAGSRLTVL.

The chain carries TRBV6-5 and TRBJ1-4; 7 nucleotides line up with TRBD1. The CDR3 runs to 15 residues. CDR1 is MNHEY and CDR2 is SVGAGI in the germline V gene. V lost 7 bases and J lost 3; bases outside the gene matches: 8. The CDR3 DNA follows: TGTGCCAGCAAGCTTAGGACAGGCTCTAATGAAAAACTGTTTTTT. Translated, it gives CASKLRTGSNEKLFF.

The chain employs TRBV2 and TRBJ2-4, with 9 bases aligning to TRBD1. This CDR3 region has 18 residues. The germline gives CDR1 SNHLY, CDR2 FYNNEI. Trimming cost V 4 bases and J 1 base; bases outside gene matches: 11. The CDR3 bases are TGTGCCAGCAGTGTCAAAAAGGACAGGGGAAGGGCCAAAAACATTCAGTACTTC. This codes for CASSVKKDRGRAKNIQYF.

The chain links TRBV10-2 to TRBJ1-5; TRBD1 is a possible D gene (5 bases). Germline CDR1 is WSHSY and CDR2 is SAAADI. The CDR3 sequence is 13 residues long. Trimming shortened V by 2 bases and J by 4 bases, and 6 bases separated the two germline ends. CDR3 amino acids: CASSEQGNQPQHF. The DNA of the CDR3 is TGCGCCAGCAGTGAGCAGGGTAATCAGCCCCAGCATTTT.

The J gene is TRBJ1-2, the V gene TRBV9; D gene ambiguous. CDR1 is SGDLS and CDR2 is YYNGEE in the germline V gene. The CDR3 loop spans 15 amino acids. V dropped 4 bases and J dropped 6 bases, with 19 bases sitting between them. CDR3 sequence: CASSLPGGGGNGYTF. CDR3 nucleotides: TGTGCCAGCAGCCTACCCGGTGGTGGAGGGAATGGCTACACCTTC.

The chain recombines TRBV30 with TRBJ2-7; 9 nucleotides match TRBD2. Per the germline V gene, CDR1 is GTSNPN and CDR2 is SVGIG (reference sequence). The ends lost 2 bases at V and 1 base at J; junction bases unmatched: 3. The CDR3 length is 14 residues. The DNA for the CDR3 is TGTGCCTGGAGTAGCGGGGGGTTTTCCTACGAGCAGTACTTC. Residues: CAWSSGGFSYEQYF.

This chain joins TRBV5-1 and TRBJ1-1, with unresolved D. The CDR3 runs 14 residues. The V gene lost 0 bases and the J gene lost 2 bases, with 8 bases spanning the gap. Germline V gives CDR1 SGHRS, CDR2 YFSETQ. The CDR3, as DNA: TGCGCCAGCAGCTTGGTGGGGAGCAACACTGAAGCTTTCTTT. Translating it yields CASSLVGSNTEAFF.